This T cell receptor (beta chain) was retrieved from a study of T cells after somatic rescue of genetic block (dated by TCRdb to the early 2020s). In terms of the full investigation: The study assessed how robust, over the long term, a T-cell system was when the system had developed through somatic rescue of a genetic block in T-cell development.

Library method: the immunoSEQ multiplex PCR assay. TCRdb obtained this table from immuneACCESS and retained in-frame rearrangements with V and J assigned. These tables miss some clones; where compared with another copy, unresolved V genes account for less than half of the shortfall, and the remainder is unexplained. Here the sample has 80,000 to 100,000 clones; 80% to 90% occur a single time. The ten largest clones represent 1.5% to 2% of the sample. This clone appeared a single time. The clone's antigen remains unknown. No much larger clonotype is one base removed from it; base qualities were not supplied. The specimen sequenced was peripheral blood mononuclear cells (PBMCs). The TCR sequence derives from a woman aged 18-29 years.

Here the CDR3 is given as CASSPATTNEKLFF. The nucleotide sequence reads TGCGCCAGCAGTCCGGCAACAACTAATGAAAAACTGTTTTTT. The rearrangement combines TRBV10-1 with TRBJ1-4, with the D segment identity uncertain. V and J are truncated by 5 bases and 0 bases respectively, leaving an intervening sequence of 7 bases. In the germline V gene (reference sequence), CDR1 corresponds to WNHNN and CDR2 to SYGVQD. The CDR3 starts with the cysteine, ends with the phenylalanine, and has 14 residues. CDR3 DNA only is kept here, 42 bases in frame from base 1.